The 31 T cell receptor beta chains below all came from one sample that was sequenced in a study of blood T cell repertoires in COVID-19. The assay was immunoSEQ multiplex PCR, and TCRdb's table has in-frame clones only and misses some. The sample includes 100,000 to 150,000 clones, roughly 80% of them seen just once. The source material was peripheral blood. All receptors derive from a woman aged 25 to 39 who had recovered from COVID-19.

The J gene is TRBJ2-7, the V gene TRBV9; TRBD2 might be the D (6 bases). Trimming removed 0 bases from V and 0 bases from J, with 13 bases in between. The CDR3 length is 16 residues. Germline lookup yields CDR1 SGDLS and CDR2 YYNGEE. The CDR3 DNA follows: TGTGCCAGCAGCGTAGGTGTTGCGGGGAGCTCCTACGAGCAGTACTTC. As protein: CASSVGVAGSSYEQYF. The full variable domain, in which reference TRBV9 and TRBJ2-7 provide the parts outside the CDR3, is DSGVTQTPKHLITATGQRVTLRCSPRSGDLSVYWYQQSLDQGLQFLIQYYNGEERAKGNILERFSAQQFPDLHSELNLSSLELGDSALYFCASSVGVAGSSYEQYFGPGTRLTVT.

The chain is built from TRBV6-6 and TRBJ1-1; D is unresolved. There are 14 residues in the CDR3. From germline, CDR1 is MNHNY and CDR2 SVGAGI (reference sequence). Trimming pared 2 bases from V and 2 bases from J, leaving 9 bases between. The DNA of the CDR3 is TGTGCCAGCAGTTACACTTTAGCTAACACTGAAGCTTTCTTT. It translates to CASSYTLANTEAFF.

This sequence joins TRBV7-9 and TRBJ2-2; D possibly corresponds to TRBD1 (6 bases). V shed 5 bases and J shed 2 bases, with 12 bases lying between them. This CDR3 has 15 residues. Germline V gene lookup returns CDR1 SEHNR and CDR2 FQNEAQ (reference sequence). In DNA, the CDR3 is TGTGCCAGCAGCACTGGACAGCTTAACACCGGGGAGCTGTTTTTT. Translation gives CASSTGQLNTGELFF. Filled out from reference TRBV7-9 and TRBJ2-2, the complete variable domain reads DTGVSQNPRHKITKRGQNVTFRCDPISEHNRLYWYRQTLGQGPEFLTYFQNEAQLEKSRLLSDRFSAERPKGSFSTLEIQRTEQGDSAMYLCASSTGQLNTGELFFGEGSRLTVL.

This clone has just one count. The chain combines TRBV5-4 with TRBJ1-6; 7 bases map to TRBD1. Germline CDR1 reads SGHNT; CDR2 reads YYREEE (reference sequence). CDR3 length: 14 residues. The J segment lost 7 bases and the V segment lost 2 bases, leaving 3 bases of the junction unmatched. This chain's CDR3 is CASSLQGSNSPLHF. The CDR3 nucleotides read TGTGCCAGCAGCTTACAGGGGTCCAATTCACCCCTCCACTTT.

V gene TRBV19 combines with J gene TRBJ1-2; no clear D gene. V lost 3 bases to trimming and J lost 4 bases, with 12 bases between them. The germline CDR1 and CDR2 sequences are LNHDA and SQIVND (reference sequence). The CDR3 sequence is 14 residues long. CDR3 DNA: TGTGCCAGTAGTATGGCTATGGAGTTCTATGGCTACACCTTC. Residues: CASSMAMEFYGYTF.

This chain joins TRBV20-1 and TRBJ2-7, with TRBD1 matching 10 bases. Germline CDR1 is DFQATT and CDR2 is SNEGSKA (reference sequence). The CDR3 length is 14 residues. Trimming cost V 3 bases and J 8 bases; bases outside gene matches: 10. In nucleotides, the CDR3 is TGCAGTGCTAGTACCGGGACAGGGGTTCGTCAGCAGTACTTC. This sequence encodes CSASTGTGVRQQYF.

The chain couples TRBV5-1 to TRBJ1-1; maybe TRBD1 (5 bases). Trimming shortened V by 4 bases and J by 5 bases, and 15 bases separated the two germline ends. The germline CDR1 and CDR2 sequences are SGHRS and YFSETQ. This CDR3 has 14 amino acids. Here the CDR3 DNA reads TGCGCCAGCAGCGCGGGACGGGAGGGAACTGAAGCTTTCTTT. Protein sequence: CASSAGREGTEAFF.

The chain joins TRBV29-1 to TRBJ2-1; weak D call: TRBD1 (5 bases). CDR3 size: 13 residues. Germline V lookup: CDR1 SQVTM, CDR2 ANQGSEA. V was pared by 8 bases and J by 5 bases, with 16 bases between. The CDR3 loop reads CSYRLYVDNEQFF. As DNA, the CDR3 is TGCAGCTACAGGCTATACGTCGACAATGAGCAGTTCTTC.

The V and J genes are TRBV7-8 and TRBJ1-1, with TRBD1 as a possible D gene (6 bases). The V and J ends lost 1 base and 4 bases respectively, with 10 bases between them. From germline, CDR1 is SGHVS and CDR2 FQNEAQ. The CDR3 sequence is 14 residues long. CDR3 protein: CASSLGQGSTEAFF. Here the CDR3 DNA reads TGTGCCAGCAGCTTAGGCCAGGGGAGCACTGAAGCTTTCTTT.

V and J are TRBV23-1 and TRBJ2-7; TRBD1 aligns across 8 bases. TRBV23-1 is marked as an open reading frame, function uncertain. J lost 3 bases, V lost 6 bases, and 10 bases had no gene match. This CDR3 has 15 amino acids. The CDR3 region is CASRITGGGIYEQYF. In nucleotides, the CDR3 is TGCGCCAGCAGAATAACAGGGGGAGGAATCTACGAGCAGTACTTC.

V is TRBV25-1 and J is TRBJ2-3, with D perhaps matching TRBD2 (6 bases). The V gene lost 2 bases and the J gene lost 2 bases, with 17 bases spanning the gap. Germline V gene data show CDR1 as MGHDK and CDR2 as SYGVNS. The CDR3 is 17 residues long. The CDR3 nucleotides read TGTGCCAGCAGTGAAGTGGGCGGCGGGGACTTCACAGATACGCAGTATTTT. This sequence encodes CASSEVGGGDFTDTQYF.

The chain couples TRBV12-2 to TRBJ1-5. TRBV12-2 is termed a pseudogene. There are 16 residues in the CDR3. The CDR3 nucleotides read TGTGCAAGTCGCTTAGAGGTCCGGTCCAGGGACTTCACCCAGCATTTT. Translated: CASRLEVRSRDFTQHF.

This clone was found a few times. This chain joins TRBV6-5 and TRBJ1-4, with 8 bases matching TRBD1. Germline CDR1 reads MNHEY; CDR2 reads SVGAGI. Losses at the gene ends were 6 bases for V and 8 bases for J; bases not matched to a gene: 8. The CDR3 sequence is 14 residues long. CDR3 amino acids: CASRGTGRGEKLFF. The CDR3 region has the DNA TGTGCCAGCAGAGGGACAGGTCGGGGCGAAAAACTGTTTTTT.

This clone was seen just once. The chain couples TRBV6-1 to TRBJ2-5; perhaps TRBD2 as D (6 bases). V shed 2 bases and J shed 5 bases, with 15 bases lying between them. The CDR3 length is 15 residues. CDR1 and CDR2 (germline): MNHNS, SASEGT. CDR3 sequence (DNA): TGTGCCAGCAGTGAATGGGGCAGGGAGGTGGAGACCCAGTACTTC. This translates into CASSEWGREVETQYF.

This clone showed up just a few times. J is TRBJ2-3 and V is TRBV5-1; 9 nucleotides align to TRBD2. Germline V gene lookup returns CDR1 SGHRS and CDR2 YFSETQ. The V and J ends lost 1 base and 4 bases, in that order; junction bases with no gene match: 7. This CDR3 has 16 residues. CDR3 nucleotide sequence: TGCGCCAGCAGCTTGTTGGCTAGCGGGACCCCAGATACGCAGTATTTT. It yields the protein CASSLLASGTPDTQYF. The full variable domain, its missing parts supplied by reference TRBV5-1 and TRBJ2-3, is KAGVTQTPRYLIKTRGQQVTLSCSPISGHRSVSWYQQTPGQGLQFLFEYFSETQRNKGNFPGRFSGRQFSNSRSEMNVSTLELGDSALYLCASSLLASGTPDTQYFGPGTRLTVL.

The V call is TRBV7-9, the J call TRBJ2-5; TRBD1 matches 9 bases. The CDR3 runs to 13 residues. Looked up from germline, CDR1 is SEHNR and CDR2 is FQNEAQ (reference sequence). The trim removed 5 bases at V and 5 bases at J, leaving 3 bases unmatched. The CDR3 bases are TGTGCCAGCAGCCGGACAGGGGTGGAGACCCAGTACTTC. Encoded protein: CASSRTGVETQYF.

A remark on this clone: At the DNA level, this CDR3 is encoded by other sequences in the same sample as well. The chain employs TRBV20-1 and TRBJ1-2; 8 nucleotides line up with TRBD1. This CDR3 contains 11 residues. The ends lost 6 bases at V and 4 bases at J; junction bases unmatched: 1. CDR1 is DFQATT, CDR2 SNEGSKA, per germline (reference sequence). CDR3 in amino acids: CSAGQGYGYTF. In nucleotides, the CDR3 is TGCAGTGCCGGACAGGGCTATGGCTACACCTTC.

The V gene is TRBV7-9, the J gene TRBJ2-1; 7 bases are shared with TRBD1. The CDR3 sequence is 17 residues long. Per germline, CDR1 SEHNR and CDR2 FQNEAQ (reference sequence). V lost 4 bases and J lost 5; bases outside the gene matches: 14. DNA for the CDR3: TGTGCCAGCAGCTCCCATTCCGCCGGGACAGCAAACAATGAGCAGTTCTTC. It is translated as CASSSHSAGTANNEQFF.

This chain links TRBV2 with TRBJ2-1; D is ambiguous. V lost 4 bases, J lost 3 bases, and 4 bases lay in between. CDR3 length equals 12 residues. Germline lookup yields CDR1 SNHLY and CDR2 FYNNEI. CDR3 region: CASSVLYNEQFF. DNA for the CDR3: TGTGCCAGCAGTGTCCTCTACAATGAGCAGTTCTTC. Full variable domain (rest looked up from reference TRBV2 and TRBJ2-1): EPEVTQTPSHQVTQMGQEVILRCVPISNHLYFYWYRQILGQKVEFLVSFYNNEISEKSEIFDDQFSVERPDGSNFTLKIRSTKLEDSAMYFCASSVLYNEQFFGPGTRLTVL.

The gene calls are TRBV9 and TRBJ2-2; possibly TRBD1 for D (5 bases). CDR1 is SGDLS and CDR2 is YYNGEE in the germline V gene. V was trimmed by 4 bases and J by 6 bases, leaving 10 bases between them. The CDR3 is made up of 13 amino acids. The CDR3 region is CASSITGSGELFF. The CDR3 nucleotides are TGTGCCAGCAGCATAACAGGCTCCGGGGAGCTGTTTTTT.

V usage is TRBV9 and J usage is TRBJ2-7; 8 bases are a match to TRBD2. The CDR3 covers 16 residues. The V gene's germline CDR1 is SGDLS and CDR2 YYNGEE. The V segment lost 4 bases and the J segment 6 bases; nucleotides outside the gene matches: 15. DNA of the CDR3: TGTGCCAGCAGCCCGAACGCAGGGACTAGTGTCACCGAGCAGTACTTC. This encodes CASSPNAGTSVTEQYF.

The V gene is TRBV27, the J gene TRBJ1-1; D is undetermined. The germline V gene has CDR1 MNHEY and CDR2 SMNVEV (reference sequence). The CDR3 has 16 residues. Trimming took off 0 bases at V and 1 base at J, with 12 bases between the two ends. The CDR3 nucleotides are TGTGCCAGCAGTTTATCGTCCGGGTTGGGGAACACTGAAGCTTTCTTT. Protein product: CASSLSSGLGNTEAFF.

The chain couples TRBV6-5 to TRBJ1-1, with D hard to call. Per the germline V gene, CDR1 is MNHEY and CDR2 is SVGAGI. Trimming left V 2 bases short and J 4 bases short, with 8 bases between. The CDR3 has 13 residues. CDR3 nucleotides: TGTGCCAGCAGTTACCGGGAATTCACTGAAGCTTTCTTT. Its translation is CASSYREFTEAFF.

CDR3 region: CASSPTVDRVNTEAFF. CDR3 sequence (DNA): TGTGCCAGCAGCCCAACCGTCGACAGGGTGAACACTGAAGCTTTCTTT. The rearrangement joins TRBV2 to TRBJ1-1, with TRBD1 matching over 7 bases. V trimming: 6 bases; J trimming: 0 bases; junction bases outside the gene matches: 10. The germline V gene encodes CDR1 SNHLY and CDR2 FYNNEI. CDR3 length: 16 residues.

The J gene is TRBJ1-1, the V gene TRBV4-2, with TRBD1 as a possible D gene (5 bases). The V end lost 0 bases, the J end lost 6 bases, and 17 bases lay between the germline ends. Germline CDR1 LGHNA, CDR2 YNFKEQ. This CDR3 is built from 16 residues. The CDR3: CASSQDLFGGGAEAFF. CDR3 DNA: TGTGCCAGCAGCCAAGATCTATTCGGGGGAGGGGCTGAAGCTTTCTTT.

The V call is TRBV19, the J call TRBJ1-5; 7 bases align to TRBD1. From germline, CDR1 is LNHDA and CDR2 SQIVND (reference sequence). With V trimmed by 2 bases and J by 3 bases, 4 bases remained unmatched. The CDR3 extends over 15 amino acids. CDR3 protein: CASSITGVVNQPQHF. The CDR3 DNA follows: TGTGCCAGTAGTATAACAGGGGTCGTCAATCAGCCCCAGCATTTT.

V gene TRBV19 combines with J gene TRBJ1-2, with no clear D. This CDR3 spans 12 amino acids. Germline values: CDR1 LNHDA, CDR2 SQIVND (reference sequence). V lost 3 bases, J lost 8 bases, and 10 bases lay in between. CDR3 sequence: CASSIAGGGYTF. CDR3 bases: TGTGCCAGTAGTATCGCCGGAGGAGGCTACACCTTC.

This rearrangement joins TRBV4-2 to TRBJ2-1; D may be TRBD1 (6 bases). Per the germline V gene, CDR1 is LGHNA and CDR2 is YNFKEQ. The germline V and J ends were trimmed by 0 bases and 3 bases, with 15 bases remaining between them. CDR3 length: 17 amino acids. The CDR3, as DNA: TGTGCCAGCAGCCAAGATCCGGGACATGGGATCTACAATGAGCAGTTCTTC. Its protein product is CASSQDPGHGIYNEQFF.

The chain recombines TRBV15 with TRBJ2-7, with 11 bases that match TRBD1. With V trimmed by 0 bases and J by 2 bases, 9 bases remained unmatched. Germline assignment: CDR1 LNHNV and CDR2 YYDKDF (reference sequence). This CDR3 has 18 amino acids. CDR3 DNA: TGTGCCACCAGCAGAGAGCTTTTTGGGACAGGGGGTACCTACGAGCAGTACTTC. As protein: CATSRELFGTGGTYEQYF. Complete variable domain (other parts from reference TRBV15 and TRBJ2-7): DAMVIQNPRYQVTQFGKPVTLSCSQTLNHNVMYWYQQKSSQAPKLLFHYYDKDFNNEADTPDNFQSRRPNTSFCFLDIRSPGLGDTAMYLCATSRELFGTGGTYEQYFGPGTRLTVT.

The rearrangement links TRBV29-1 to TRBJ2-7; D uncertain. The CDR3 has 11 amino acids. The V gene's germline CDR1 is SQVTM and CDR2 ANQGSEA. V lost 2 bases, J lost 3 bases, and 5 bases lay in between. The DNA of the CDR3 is TGCAGCGTTGAACTCGTCTACGAGCAGTACTTC. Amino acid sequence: CSVELVYEQYF.

The CDR3 here is CASRQGLDSDALGEQYF. The CDR3 region has the DNA TGTGCCAGCAGGCAGGGGTTGGACTCGGACGCCCTCGGTGAGCAGTACTTC. V usage is TRBV7-9 and J usage is TRBJ2-7; D perhaps matches TRBD1 (6 bases). V was shortened by 6 bases and J by 7 bases, with 28 bases between the two germline ends. The CDR3 extends over 17 amino acids. CDR1 and CDR2 from the germline V gene are SEHNR and FQNEAQ (reference sequence).